This T cell receptor (beta chain) was identified during a study of blood T cells in healthy people across ages. As for the study in general: Template switching retrieved approximately one barcoded beta molecule for each two T cells.

Using a J-beta primer mix together with a sample-barcoded 5' primer, a second PCR was run for about 6 to 12 cycles. TCRdb passed the 5' RACE reads through MiXCR, listing each CDR3 protein once. Of around 1,000,000 distinct CDR3 sequences in the sample, about 25% were seen once. Germline-derived CDR1 and CDR2 are SGHTA and FQGNSA. CDR3 length equals 14 residues. With 4 bases removed from V and 4 bases from J, the gap between germline ends came to 10 bases. These sequences were also reported in another study, on T cells of mothers and their children. As that report states: It was observed that no persistent microchimeric T cell clones could be detected.

The specimen sequenced was blood. This rearrangement joins TRBV7-2 to TRBJ1-4, with D tentatively TRBD1 (6 bases). This sequence originates from a girl aged 2 to 9 in good health. CDR3 loop: CASSWGGVNEKLFF. The CDR3 coding sequence is TGTGCCAGCAGCTGGGGGGGCGTTAATGAAAAACTGTTTTTT. Based on the CDR3 plus reference TRBV7-2 and TRBJ1-4, the full variable domain is GAGVSQSPSNKVTEKGKDVELRCDPISGHTALYWYRQSLGQGLEFLIYFQGNSAPDKSGLPSDRFSAERTGGSVSTLTIQRTQQEDSAVYLCASSWGGVNEKLFFGSGTQLSVL.